This record covers a single TCR beta chain. Its antigen is unidentified. This specimen comes from a study of cytomegalovirus exposure and HLA in healthy donors. Researchers ran the PCR with 60 Vbeta and 13 Jbeta primers. Sequencing was performed with immunoSEQ multiplex PCR; in TCRdb, only in-frame clones are kept and a portion is missing. The data show roughly 140,000 clones, almost 80% seen once. Study findings and constraints: It was assumed in the presence/absence analyses that sequencing depth was roughly uniform across donors. Researchers reportedly found TCR beta sequences accurately predicted most subjects' HLA-A and HLA-B alleles. In a later analysis, common viral pathogens appeared linked to several of the most significant clusters. The investigators catalogued 164 TCR beta chains as cytomegalovirus-associated.

CDR1 and CDR2 from the germline V gene are SNHLY and FYNNEI. The ends lost 7 bases at V and 8 bases at J; junction bases unmatched: 11. The CDR3 spans 14 residues. The origin of this receptor is a woman aged 40 to 50 in good health and CMV-seropositive. Specimen: PBMCs. The J gene is TRBJ2-3, the V gene TRBV2; 8 bases are shared with TRBD1. The CDR3 loop reads CASTPDRVGGTQYF. The CDR3 DNA is TGTGCCAGCACCCCGGACAGGGTCGGAGGTACGCAGTATTTT.